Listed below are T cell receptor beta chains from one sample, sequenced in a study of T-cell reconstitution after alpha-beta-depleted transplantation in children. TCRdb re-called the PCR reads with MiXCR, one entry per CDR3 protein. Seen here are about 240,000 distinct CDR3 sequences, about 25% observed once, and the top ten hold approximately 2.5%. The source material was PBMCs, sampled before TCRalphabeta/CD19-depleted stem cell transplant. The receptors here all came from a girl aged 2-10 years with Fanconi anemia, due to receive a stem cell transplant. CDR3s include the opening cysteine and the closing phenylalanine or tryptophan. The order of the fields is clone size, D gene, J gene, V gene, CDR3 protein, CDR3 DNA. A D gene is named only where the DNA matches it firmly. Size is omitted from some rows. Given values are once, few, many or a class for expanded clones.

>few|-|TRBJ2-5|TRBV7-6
CASSLNRVGLETQYF
TGTGCCAGCAGCTTAAATCGCGTCGGGCTTGAGACCCAGTACTTC
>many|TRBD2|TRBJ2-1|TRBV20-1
CSASHLRDYPNNEQFF
TGCAGTGCCAGCCACCTCCGGGACTATCCTAACAATGAGCAGTTCTTC
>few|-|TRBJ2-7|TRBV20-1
CSASVEYEQYF
TGCAGTGCTAGCGTCGAGTACGAGCAGTACTTC
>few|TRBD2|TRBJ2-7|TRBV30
CAWNPLGEGYEQYF
TGTGCCTGGAACCCCCTAGGGGAGGGCTACGAGCAGTACTTC
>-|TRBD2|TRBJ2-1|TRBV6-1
CASSPGLAEDNEQFF
TGTGCCAGCAGTCCAGGACTAGCGGAGGACAATGAGCAGTTCTTC
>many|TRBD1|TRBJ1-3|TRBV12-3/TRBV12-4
CASSLDRAAGNTIYF
TGTGCCAGCAGTCTGGACAGGGCAGCTGGAAACACCATATATTTT
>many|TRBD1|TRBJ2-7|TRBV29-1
CSVEGTGAYEQYF
TGCAGCGTTGAAGGGACAGGGGCCTACGAGCAGTACTTC
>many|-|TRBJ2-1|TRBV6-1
CASSGPVPPNEQFF
TGTGCCAGCAGCGGTCCGGTCCCCCCCAATGAGCAGTTCTTC
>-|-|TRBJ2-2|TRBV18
CASSPNRANTGELFF
TGTGCCAGCTCACCGAACCGCGCGAACACCGGGGAGCTGTTTTTT
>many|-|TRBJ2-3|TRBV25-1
CASSEYNRAQIDTQYF
TGTGCCAGCAGTGAATATAACAGGGCCCAAATAGATACGCAGTATTTT
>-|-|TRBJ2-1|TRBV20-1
CSARPEKHLREYNEQFF
TGCAGTGCTAGACCCGAAAAGCACCTCAGGGAGTACAATGAGCAGTTCTTC
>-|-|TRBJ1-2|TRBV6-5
CASSFSPGPYGYTF
TGTGCCAGCAGTTTTAGTCCGGGACCCTATGGCTACACCTTC
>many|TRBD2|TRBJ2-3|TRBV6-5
CASSYLAGATDTQYF
TGTGCCAGCAGTTATTTAGCGGGGGCCACAGATACGCAGTATTTT
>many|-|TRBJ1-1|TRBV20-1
CSARDLGVWEAFF
TGCAGTGCTAGAGATTTGGGAGTGTGGGAAGCTTTCTTT
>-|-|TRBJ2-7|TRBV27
CASSPLGYSYEQYF
TGTGCCAGCAGCCCCTTGGGGTACTCCTACGAGCAGTACTTC
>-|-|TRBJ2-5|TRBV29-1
CSVYGGNQETQYF
TGCAGCGTTTACGGCGGGAACCAAGAGACCCAGTACTTC
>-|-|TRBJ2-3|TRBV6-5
CASSYSKADTQYF
TGTGCCAGCAGTTACTCGAAGGCAGATACGCAGTATTTT
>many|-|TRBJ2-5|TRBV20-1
CSARKAARETQYF
TGCAGTGCTAGAAAGGCAGCGAGGGAGACCCAGTACTTC
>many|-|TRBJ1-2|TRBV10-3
CAISRESYGYTF
TGTGCCATCAGCAGGGAAAGCTATGGCTACACCTTC
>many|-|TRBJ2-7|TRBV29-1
CSVGVPYEQYF
TGCAGCGTGGGGGTACCCTACGAGCAGTACTTC
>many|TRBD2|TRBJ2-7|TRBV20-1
CSASPTSGSYEQYF
TGCAGTGCTAGCCCAACTAGCGGTTCCTACGAGCAGTACTTC
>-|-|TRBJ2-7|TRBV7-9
CASSYGTYEQYF
TGTGCCAGCAGTTACGGAACCTACGAGCAGTACTTC
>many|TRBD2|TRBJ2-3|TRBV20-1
CSARVPAGVTDTQYF
TGCAGTGCTAGAGTTCCAGCGGGGGTCACAGATACGCAGTATTTT
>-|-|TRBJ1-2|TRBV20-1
CSAGRGHRTEGYTF
TGCAGTGCCGGTCGGGGACACCGGACAGAGGGCTACACCTTC
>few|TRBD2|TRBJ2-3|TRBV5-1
CASSLDRTSGRTDTQYF
TGCGCCAGCAGCTTGGATCGGACTAGCGGGAGAACAGATACGCAGTATTTT
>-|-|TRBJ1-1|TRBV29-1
CSVVRPGHLFTEAFF
TGCAGCGTCGTTAGACCGGGCCACCTTTTTACTGAAGCTTTCTTT
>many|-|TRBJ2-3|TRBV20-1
CSARRVGGTDTQYF
TGCAGTGCTCGGAGGGTGGGCGGCACAGATACGCAGTATTTT
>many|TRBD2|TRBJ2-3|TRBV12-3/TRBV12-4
CASSPSGGATDTQYF
TGTGCCAGCAGTCCTAGCGGGGGGGCCACAGATACGCAGTATTTT
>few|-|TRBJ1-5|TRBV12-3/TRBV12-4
CASSSDRLGNQPQHF
TGTGCCAGCAGTTCAGACCGCTTAGGGAATCAGCCCCAGCATTTT
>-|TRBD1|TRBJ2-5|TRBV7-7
CASSPTGNETQYF
TGTGCCAGCAGCCCGACAGGGAACGAGACCCAGTACTTC
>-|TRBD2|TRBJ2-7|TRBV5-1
CASSFLSGGNRNSYEQYF
TGCGCCAGCAGCTTCCTCAGCGGGGGGAATAGAAACTCCTACGAGCAGTACTTC
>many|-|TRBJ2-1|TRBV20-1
CSARVPLGYGSYNEQFF
TGCAGTGCTAGAGTCCCCCTCGGATACGGCTCCTACAATGAGCAGTTCTTC
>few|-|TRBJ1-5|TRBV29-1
CSVASGDQPQHF
TGCAGCGTCGCCTCAGGGGATCAGCCCCAGCATTTT
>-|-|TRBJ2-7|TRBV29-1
CSVGVNSAEYEQYF
TGCAGCGTTGGGGTGAACTCTGCGGAGTACGAGCAGTACTTC
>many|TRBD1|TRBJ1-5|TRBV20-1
CSARGQGGPLGNQPQHF
TGCAGTGCTAGGGGACAGGGGGGTCCCCTGGGCAATCAGCCCCAGCATTTT